This T cell receptor beta chain comes out of a study of human T cells and chemical hapten exposure. In TCRdb, the RACE reads were re-called with MiXCR into one record per CDR3 protein. The sample includes about 80,000 distinct CDR3 sequences, around 15% of them seen just once. This clonotype showed up just a few times. Its antigen is unidentified. Time point noted: pre-sensitization, week 0. As to treatment: therapeutic diphenylcyclopropenone sensitization with weekly scalp DPC. Germline loops: CDR1 MNHEY, CDR2 SMNVEV (reference sequence). This CDR3 is built from 15 residues. V was pared by 2 bases and J by 8 bases, with 8 bases of the junction left unmatched. Regarding the study as a whole: Higher patch test scores went with higher counts of PT1 expanded TCRs.

Sequences were derived from whole blood, sampled in connection with sensitization to the hapten diphenylcyclopropenone (DPC). This chain links TRBV27 with TRBJ2-3, with TRBD2 matching over 9 bases. The source of this sequence is a woman between 45 and 60 years old with alopecia areata. Some clones in this sample may be carry-over from other donors' samples. The CDR3 region has the DNA TGTGCCAGCAGTTTAGGTTCCCCGGGACTAGCTACGCAGTATTTT. Translated, it gives CASSLGSPGLATQYF.